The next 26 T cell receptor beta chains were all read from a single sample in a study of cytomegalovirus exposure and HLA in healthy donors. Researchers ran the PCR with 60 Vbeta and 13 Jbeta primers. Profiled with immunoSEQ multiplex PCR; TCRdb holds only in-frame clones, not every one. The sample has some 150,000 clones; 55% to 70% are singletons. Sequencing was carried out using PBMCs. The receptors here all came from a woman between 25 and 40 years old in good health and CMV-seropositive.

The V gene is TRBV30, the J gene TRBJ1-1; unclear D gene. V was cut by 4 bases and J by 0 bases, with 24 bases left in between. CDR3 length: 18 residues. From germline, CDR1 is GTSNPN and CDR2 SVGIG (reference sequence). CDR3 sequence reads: CAWKLGVLSRPMNTEAFF. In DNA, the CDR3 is TGTGCCTGGAAACTAGGTGTTCTATCTCGCCCGATGAACACTGAAGCTTTCTTT.

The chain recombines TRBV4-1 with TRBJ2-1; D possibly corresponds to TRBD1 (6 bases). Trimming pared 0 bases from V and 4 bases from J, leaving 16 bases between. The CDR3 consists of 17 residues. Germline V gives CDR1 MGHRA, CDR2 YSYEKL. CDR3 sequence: CASSQDRSDRSYNEQFF. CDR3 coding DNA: TGCGCCAGCAGCCAAGATCGGTCAGACAGGTCGTACAATGAGCAGTTCTTC.

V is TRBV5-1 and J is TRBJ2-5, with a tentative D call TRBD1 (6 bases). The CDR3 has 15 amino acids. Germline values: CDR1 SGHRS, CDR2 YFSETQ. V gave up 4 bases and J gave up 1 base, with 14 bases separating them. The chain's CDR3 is CASSIQGQSQETQYF. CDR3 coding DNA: TGCGCCAGCAGCATCCAAGGACAGTCCCAAGAGACCCAGTACTTC.

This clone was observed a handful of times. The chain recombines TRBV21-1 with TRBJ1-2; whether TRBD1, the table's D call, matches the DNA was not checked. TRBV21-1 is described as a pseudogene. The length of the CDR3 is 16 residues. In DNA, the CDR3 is TGTGCCAGCAGCAAAGGTTGCGTCAGGGGCCGCTCGAACCACACCTTC. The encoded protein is CASSKGCVRGRSNHTF.

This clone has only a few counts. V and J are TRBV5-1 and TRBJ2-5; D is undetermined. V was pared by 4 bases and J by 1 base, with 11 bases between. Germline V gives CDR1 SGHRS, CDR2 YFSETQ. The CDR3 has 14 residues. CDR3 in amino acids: CASSPRATQETQYF. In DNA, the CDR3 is TGCGCCAGCAGCCCGCGAGCGACCCAAGAGACCCAGTACTTC. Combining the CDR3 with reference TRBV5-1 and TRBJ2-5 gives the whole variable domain KAGVTQTPRYLIKTRGQQVTLSCSPISGHRSVSWYQQTPGQGLQFLFEYFSETQRNKGNFPGRFSGRQFSNSRSEMNVSTLELGDSALYLCASSPRATQETQYFGPGTRLLVL.

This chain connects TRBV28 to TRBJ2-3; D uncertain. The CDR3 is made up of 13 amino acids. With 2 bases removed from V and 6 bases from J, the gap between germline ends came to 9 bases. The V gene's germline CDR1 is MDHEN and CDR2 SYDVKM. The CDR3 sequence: CASSLRVRDTQYF. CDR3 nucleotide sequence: TGTGCCAGCAGTTTACGTGTTCGGGATACGCAGTATTTT.

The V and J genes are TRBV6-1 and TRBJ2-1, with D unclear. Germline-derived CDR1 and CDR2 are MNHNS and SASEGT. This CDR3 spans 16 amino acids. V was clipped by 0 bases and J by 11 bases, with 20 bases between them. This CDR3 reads CASSEALTEKDNQQFF. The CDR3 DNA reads TGTGCCAGCAGTGAAGCGCTTACGGAGAAGGATAATCAGCAGTTCTTC.

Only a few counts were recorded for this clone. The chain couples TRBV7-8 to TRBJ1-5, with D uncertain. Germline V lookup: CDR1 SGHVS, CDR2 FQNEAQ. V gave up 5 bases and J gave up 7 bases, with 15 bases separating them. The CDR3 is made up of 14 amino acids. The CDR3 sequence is CASSPRAAGQPQHF. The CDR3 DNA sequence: TGTGCCAGCAGCCCCCGGGCCGCGGGCCAGCCCCAGCATTTT.

The CDR3, as DNA: TGTGCCAGCAGCATGATAGGGGGTTACGAGCAGTACTTC. Encoded protein: CASSMIGGYEQYF. The genes are TRBV28 and TRBJ2-7, with D possibly being TRBD1 (6 bases). The V gene's germline CDR1 is MDHEN and CDR2 SYDVKM. The V end was cut by 6 bases, the J end by 4 bases, with 13 bases between. This CDR3 has 13 amino acids. Combining the CDR3 with reference TRBV28 and TRBJ2-7 gives the whole variable domain DVKVTQSSRYLVKRTGEKVFLECVQDMDHENMFWYRQDPGLGLRLIYFSYDVKMKEKGDIPEGYSVSREKKERFSLILESASTNQTSMYLCASSMIGGYEQYFGPGTRLTVT.

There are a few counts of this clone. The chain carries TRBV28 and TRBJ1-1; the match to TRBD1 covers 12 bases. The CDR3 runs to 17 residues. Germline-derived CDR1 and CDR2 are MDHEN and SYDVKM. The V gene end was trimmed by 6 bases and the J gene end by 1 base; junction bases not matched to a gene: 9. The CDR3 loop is CASRRGQGAGGNTEAFF. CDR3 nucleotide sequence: TGTGCCAGCAGGCGGGGACAGGGGGCCGGGGGGAACACTGAAGCTTTCTTT. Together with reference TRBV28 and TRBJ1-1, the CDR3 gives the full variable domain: DVKVTQSSRYLVKRTGEKVFLECVQDMDHENMFWYRQDPGLGLRLIYFSYDVKMKEKGDIPEGYSVSREKKERFSLILESASTNQTSMYLCASRRGQGAGGNTEAFFGQGTRLTVV.

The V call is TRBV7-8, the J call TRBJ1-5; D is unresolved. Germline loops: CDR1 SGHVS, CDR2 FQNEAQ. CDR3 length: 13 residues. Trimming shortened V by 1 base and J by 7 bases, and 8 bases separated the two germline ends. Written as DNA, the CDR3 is TGTGCCAGCAGCTTAGGGGGAGGGCAGCCCCAGCATTTT. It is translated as CASSLGGGQPQHF.

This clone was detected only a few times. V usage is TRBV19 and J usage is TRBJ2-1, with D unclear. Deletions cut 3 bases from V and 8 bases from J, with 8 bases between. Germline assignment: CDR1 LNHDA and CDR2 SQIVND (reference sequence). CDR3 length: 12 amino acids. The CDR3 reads CASSMSPHEQFF. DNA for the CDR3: TGTGCCAGTAGTATGTCTCCCCATGAGCAGTTCTTC. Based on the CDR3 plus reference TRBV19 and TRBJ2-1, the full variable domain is DGGITQSPKYLFRKEGQNVTLSCEQNLNHDAMYWYRQDPGQGLRLIYYSQIVNDFQKGDIAEGYSVSREKKESFPLTVTSAQKNPTAFYLCASSMSPHEQFFGPGTRLTVL.

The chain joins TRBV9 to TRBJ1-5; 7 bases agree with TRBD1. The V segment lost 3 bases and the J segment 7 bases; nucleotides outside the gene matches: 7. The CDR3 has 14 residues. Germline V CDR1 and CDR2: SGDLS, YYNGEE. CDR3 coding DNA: TGTGCCAGCAGCGACCGCCAACAGGGGCAGCCCCAGCATTTT. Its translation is CASSDRQQGQPQHF.

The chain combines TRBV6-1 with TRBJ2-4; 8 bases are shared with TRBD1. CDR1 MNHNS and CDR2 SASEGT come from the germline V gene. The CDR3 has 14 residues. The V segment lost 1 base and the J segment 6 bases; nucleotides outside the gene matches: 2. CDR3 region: CASSEGTGRNIQYF. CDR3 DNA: TGTGCCAGCAGTGAAGGGACAGGGAGAAACATTCAGTACTTC.

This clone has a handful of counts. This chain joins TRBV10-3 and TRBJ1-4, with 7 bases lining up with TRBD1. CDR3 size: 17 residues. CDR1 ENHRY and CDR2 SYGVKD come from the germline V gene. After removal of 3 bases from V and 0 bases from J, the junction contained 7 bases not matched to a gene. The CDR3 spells CAISDRLQGATNEKLFF. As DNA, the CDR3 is TGTGCCATCAGTGATAGATTGCAGGGGGCAACTAATGAAAAACTGTTTTTT.

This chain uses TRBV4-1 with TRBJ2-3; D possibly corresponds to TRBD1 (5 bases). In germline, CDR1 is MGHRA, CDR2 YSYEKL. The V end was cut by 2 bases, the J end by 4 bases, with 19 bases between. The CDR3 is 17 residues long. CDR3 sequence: CASSQSPRTNGPDTQYF. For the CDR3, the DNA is TGCGCCAGCAGCCAATCTCCAAGGACAAACGGACCAGATACGCAGTATTTT.

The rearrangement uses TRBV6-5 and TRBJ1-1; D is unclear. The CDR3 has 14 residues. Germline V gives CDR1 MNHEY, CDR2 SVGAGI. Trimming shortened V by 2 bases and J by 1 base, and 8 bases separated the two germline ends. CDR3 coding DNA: TGTGCCAGCAGTTACGTGCCGGGGAACACTGAAGCTTTCTTT. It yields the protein CASSYVPGNTEAFF.

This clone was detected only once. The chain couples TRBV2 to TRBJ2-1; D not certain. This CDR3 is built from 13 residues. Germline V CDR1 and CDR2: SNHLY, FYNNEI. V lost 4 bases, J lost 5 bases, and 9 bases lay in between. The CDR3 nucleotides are TGTGCCAGCAGTGTGGCTGCACACAATGAGCAGTTCTTC. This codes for CASSVAAHNEQFF. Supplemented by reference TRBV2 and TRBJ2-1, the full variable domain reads EPEVTQTPSHQVTQMGQEVILRCVPISNHLYFYWYRQILGQKVEFLVSFYNNEISEKSEIFDDQFSVERPDGSNFTLKIRSTKLEDSAMYFCASSVAAHNEQFFGPGTRLTVL.

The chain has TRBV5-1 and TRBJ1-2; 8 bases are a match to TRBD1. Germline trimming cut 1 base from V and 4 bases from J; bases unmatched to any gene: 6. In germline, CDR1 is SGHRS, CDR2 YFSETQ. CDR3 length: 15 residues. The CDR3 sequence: CASSLTLGTGYGYTF. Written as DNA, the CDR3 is TGCGCCAGCAGCTTGACGTTAGGGACAGGCTATGGCTACACCTTC.

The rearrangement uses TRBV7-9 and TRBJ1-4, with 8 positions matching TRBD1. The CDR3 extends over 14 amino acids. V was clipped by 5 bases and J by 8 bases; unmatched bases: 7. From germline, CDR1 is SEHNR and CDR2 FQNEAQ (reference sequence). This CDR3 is CASSGQGLGEKLFF. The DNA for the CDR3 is TGTGCCAGCAGCGGACAGGGTCTGGGCGAAAAACTGTTTTTT.

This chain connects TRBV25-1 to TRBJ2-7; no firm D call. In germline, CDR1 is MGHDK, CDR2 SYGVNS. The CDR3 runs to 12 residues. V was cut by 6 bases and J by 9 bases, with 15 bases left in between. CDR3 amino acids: CASSPSRWRQYF. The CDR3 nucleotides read TGTGCCAGCAGCCCAAGTCGGTGGAGGCAGTACTTC.

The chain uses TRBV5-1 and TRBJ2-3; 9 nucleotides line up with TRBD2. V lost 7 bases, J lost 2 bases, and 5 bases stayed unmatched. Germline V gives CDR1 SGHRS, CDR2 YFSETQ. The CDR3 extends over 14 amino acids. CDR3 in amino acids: CASLAGPHTDTQYF. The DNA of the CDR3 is TGCGCCAGCCTAGCGGGACCTCACACAGATACGCAGTATTTT.

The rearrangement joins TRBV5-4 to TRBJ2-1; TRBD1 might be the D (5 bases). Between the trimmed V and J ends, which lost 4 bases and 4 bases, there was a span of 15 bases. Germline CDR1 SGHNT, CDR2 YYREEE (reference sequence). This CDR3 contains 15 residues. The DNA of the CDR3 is TGTGCCAGCAGCCCAGGGTTACAGGAATACAATGAGCAGTTCTTC. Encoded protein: CASSPGLQEYNEQFF. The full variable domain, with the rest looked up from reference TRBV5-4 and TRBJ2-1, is ETGVTQSPTHLIKTRGQQVTLRCSSQSGHNTVSWYQQALGQGPQFIFQYYREEENGRGNFPPRFSGLQFPNYSSELNVNALELDDSALYLCASSPGLQEYNEQFFGPGTRLTVL.

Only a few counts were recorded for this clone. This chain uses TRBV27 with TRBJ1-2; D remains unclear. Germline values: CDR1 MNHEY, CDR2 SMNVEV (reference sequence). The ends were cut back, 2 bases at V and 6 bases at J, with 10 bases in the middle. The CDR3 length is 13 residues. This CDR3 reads CASSLGPWNGYTF. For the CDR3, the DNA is TGTGCCAGCAGTTTAGGGCCTTGGAATGGCTACACCTTC.

The CDR3 loop is CASSVASVGGGAFTQYF. The CDR3, as DNA: TGTGCCAGCAGCGTAGCTTCGGTTGGCGGGGGGGCTTTTACGCAGTATTTT. This chain links TRBV9 with TRBJ2-3; 9 positions agree with TRBD2. The V gene end was trimmed by 0 bases and the J gene end by 8 bases; junction bases not matched to a gene: 13. Germline V gene lookup returns CDR1 SGDLS and CDR2 YYNGEE. The CDR3 is 17 amino acids.

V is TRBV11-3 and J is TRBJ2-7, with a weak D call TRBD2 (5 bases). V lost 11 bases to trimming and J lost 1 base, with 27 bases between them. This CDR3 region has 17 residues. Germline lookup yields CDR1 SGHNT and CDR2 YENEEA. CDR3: CACKAVFRAAKSYEQYF. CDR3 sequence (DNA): TGTGCCTGTAAAGCGGTATTCCGGGCAGCTAAGTCCTACGAGCAGTACTTC.